This entry lists 24 T cell receptor beta chains sequenced from one sample in a study of read filtering for tumor transcriptome and immune sequencing. Molecular barcoded adaptors covering alpha/delta and beta/gamma chains were used on around 370 ng RNA. One entry per CDR3 protein, called by TCRdb with MiXCR from the reads. The sample lists over 25,000 distinct CDR3 sequences, 13% to 15% occurring once. Specimen: a population of CD138-negative cells sorted from bone marrow. The receptors come from a donor at least 40 years old with multiple myeloma.

In its sample, this clonotype was seen many times. The rearrangement uses TRBV12-3 or TRBV12-4 and TRBJ2-7; 8 bases line up with TRBD1. V trimming: 2 bases; J trimming: 3 bases; junction bases outside the gene matches: 6. This CDR3 is 15 amino acids long. CDR3 in amino acids: CASSLKTGENYEQYF. The CDR3 DNA reads as TGTGCCAGCAGTTTAAAGACAGGGGAGAACTACGAGCAGTACTTC.

The table lists this clonotype with a count of one. One base away lies a much larger clone, so this may be a sequencing read error. The rearrangement uses TRBV18 and TRBJ2-6; 7 nucleotides line up with TRBD1. The CDR3 spans 15 residues. Germline V CDR1 and CDR2: KGHSH, LQKENI. CDR3 residues: CGSSKTGNGANVLTF. The CDR3 DNA reads TGTGGCAGCTCAAAGACAGGGAATGGGGCCAACGTCCTGACTTTC.

This clonotype was picked up many times. This chain joins TRBV5-1 and TRBJ2-1; TRBD1 or TRBD2 may be the D gene (7 bases each). The CDR3 has 14 amino acids. Germline CDR1 reads SGHRS; CDR2 reads YFSETQ. V was cut by 2 bases and J by 8 bases, with 14 bases left in between. CDR3 in DNA: TGCGCCAGCAGCTTCGCAGGGGGGGGGGATGAGCAGTTCTTC. This gives the protein CASSFAGGGDEQFF.

The table lists this clonotype with many counts. The chain carries TRBV7-6 and TRBJ2-1; D ambiguous. This CDR3 comprises 11 residues. Trimming left V 1 base short and J 9 bases short, with 4 bases between. Germline loops: CDR1 SGHVS, CDR2 FNYEAQ. The CDR3 loop reads CASSLGVEQFF. CDR3 coding DNA: TGTGCCAGCAGCTTAGGTGTTGAGCAGTTCTTC.

Concerning this clonotype itself: This CDR3 fails to terminate in the conserved phenylalanine or tryptophan, so it likely reflects a read error. The V call is TRBV12-3 or TRBV12-4, the J call TRBJ2-5; 7 nucleotides align to TRBD1. The CDR3 consists of 14 residues. V trimming: 5 bases; J trimming: 3 bases; junction bases outside the gene matches: 6. The DNA of the CDR3 is TGTGCCAGCAGTCGGACAGGCAACGAAGAGACCCAGTACTCC. Its protein is CASSRTGNEETQYS.

At least ten counts were recorded for this clonotype. The rearrangement links TRBV5-1 to TRBJ2-3, with TRBD2 identical over 7 bases. The ends lost 2 bases at V and 3 bases at J; junction bases unmatched: 9. This CDR3 is built from 16 residues. In germline, CDR1 is SGHRS, CDR2 YFSETQ. The CDR3 spells CASSFSPGGGTDTQYF. The CDR3 DNA follows: TGCGCCAGCAGCTTCTCCCCGGGCGGGGGTACAGATACGCAGTATTTT.

This clonotype was counted ten times or more. This chain uses TRBV5-1 with TRBJ2-1; 7 nucleotides line up with TRBD1. V trimming: 1 base; J trimming: 1 base; junction bases outside the gene matches: 2. The CDR3 is 15 amino acids. In germline, CDR1 is SGHRS, CDR2 YFSETQ. The CDR3 DNA follows: TGCGCCAGCAGCTTGCAGGGGGAATCCTACAATGAGCAGTTCTTC. The encoded protein is CASSLQGESYNEQFF.

Many counts were recorded for this clonotype. J is TRBJ2-7 and V is TRBV5-1, with 7 bases aligning to TRBD2. Trimming removed 4 bases from V and 5 bases from J; junction bases left unmatched: 6. CDR3 length equals 13 residues. The germline V gene encodes CDR1 SGHRS and CDR2 YFSETQ. DNA of the CDR3: TGCGCCAGCAGCCGCGGGAGTGCCAACGAGCAGTACTTC. It yields the protein CASSRGSANEQYF.

As for this clonotype: This may arise from a read error, as a much more abundant clone is one base away. The chain links TRBV18 to TRBJ2-7; TRBD1 matches at 8 bases. This CDR3 comprises 15 residues. Per germline, CDR1 KGHSH and CDR2 LQKENI. CDR3 DNA: TGTGCCAGCTCACTTTCGACAGGGGTCACCTACGAGCGGTACTTC. Its translation is CASSLSTGVTYERYF. The complete variable domain, with remaining parts taken from reference TRBV18 and TRBJ2-7, reads NAGVMQNPRHLVRRRGQEARLRCSPMKGHSHVYWYRQLPEEGLKFMVYLQKENIIDESGMPKERFSAEFPKEGPSILRIQQVVRGDSAAYFCASSLSTGVTYERYFGPGTRLTVT.

The table lists this clonotype with many counts. The chain joins TRBV5-4 to TRBJ2-1; D remains ambiguous. The CDR3 length is 17 residues. V was pared by 0 bases and J by 10 bases, with 23 bases between. Per germline, CDR1 SGHNT and CDR2 YYREEE (reference sequence). Here the CDR3 reads CASSLAGSRLTYGEQFF. In nucleotides, the CDR3 is TGTGCCAGCAGCTTGGCTGGCAGCCGGCTCACCTACGGCGAGCAGTTCTTC.

As concerns this clonotype: A much bigger clone sits one base away, suggesting this may be a read error. The chain combines TRBV5-1 with TRBJ2-7; D ambiguous. The CDR3 consists of 14 residues. The germline CDR1 and CDR2 sequences are SGHRS and YFSETQ. The V gene lost 0 bases and the J gene lost 0 bases, with 7 bases spanning the gap. DNA of the CDR3: TGCGCCAGCAGCTTGGCACCCAGCTCCTACGAGCAGTACTTC. This encodes CASSLAPSSYEQYF.

This clonotype came up many times. V is TRBV29-1 and J is TRBJ2-7; D remains ambiguous. V was pared by 1 base and J by 4 bases, with 8 bases between. Germline V gene lookup returns CDR1 SQVTM and CDR2 ANQGSEA. The CDR3 is 12 amino acids. The CDR3 is CSVEAINYEQYF. CDR3 in DNA: TGCAGCGTTGAAGCCATAAATTACGAGCAGTACTTC.

This clonotype was seen ten or more times. The chain is built from TRBV12-3 or TRBV12-4 and TRBJ2-2; D call uncertain. The CDR3 covers 14 residues. Trimming pared 1 base from V and 1 base from J, leaving 4 bases between. The CDR3 loop is CASSLGGNTGELFF. The CDR3 region has the DNA TGTGCCAGCAGTTTAGGGGGGAACACCGGGGAGCTGTTTTTT.

This clonotype was detected ten times or more. CDR3 in DNA: TGTGCCAGCAGCTTAGAGGGGGGAGGGGACAATGAGCAGTTCTTC. Translating gives CASSLEGGGDNEQFF. The V gene is TRBV5-6, the J gene TRBJ2-1, with D perhaps matching TRBD2 (7 bases). The CDR3 consists of 15 residues. Germline CDR1 is SGHDT and CDR2 is YYEEEE. Trimming stripped 2 bases from V and 5 bases from J, with 14 bases between.

This clonotype was seen at least ten times. The rearrangement uses TRBV29-1 and TRBJ2-5; D uncertain. CDR3 length: 15 amino acids. Between the trimmed V and J ends, which lost 0 bases and 5 bases, there was a span of 16 bases. The germline V gene encodes CDR1 SQVTM and CDR2 ANQGSEA. This CDR3 is CSVEDLDLKGETQYF. In DNA, the CDR3 is TGCAGCGTTGAAGATCTCGACCTCAAAGGGGAGACCCAGTACTTC. The variable domain in full, completed from reference TRBV29-1 and TRBJ2-5, reads SAVISQKPSRDICQRGTSLTIQCQVDSQVTMMFWYRQQPGQSLTLIATANQGSEATYESGFVIDKFPISRPNLTFSTLTVSNMSPEDSSIYLCSVEDLDLKGETQYFGPGTRLLVL.

On this clonotype: A far bigger clonotype differs at one base, so this is likely a read error. The chain uses TRBV3-2 and TRBJ2-2. TRBV3-2 is deemed a pseudogene. This CDR3 has 14 amino acids. The DNA of the CDR3 is TGTGCCAGCAGCCATGAATCCCACACCGGGGAGCTGTTTTTT. Its protein product is CASSHESHTGELFF.

The sample holds many counts of this clonotype. The gene calls are TRBV6-6 and TRBJ2-3, with 13 bases matching TRBD2. The CDR3 has 16 residues. Germline assignment: CDR1 MNHNY and CDR2 SVGAGI (reference sequence). V was clipped by 5 bases and J by 4 bases; unmatched bases: 6. CDR3 nucleotides: TGTGCCAGCAGTCCACTAGCGGGAGGGCGGGCAGATACGCAGTATTTT. It specifies CASSPLAGGRADTQYF.

This clonotype was counted at least ten times. The J gene is TRBJ2-7, the V gene TRBV11-2; D not resolved. Looked up from germline, CDR1 is SGHAT and CDR2 is FQNNGV. CDR3 length: 11 residues. Trimming pared 5 bases from V and 6 bases from J, leaving 8 bases between. This chain's CDR3 is CASSQVVEQYF. CDR3 in DNA: TGTGCCAGCAGCCAAGTCGTCGAGCAGTACTTC.

This clonotype was recorded many times. Here the CDR3 reads CASSVDTTAGNTIYF. The CDR3 DNA sequence: TGTGCCAGCAGCGTAGATACTACCGCGGGAAACACCATATATTTT. The chain joins TRBV9 to TRBJ1-3, with unresolved D. The ends were cut back, 0 bases at V and 4 bases at J, with 11 bases in the middle. Looked up from germline, CDR1 is SGDLS and CDR2 is YYNGEE. This CDR3 has 15 residues.

This clonotype came up a few times. The chain carries TRBV20-1 and TRBJ1-6; D is perhaps TRBD1 (5 bases). This CDR3 is 14 amino acids long. Trimming took off 3 bases at V and 9 bases at J, with 15 bases between the two ends. Germline V CDR1 and CDR2: DFQATT, SNEGSKA (reference sequence). CDR3 in amino acids: CSASVRVQASPLHF. The CDR3 nucleotides read TGCAGTGCTAGTGTCAGGGTGCAGGCTTCACCCCTCCACTTT.

This clonotype occurred many times. CDR3 bases: TGCAGCGTTAAGGGGCCTGAGCAGTTCTTC. Translation gives CSVKGPEQFF. This chain joins TRBV29-1 and TRBJ2-1, with D tentatively TRBD1 (5 bases). Trimming pared 5 bases from V and 9 bases from J, leaving 8 bases between. Germline CDR1 and CDR2: SQVTM and ANQGSEA. CDR3 length: 10 residues.

This clonotype was seen many times. The chain combines TRBV20-1 with TRBJ2-2; 8 bases fit TRBD2. V gave up 6 bases and J gave up 0 bases; unmatched junction bases: 6. CDR3 length equals 15 residues. Per germline, CDR1 DFQATT and CDR2 SNEGSKA (reference sequence). The CDR3 here is CSARGGIANTGELFF. In DNA form, the CDR3 reads TGCAGTGCCCGGGGGGGGATCGCGAACACCGGGGAGCTGTTTTTT.

This clonotype was observed at least ten times. J is TRBJ1-4 and V is TRBV20-1; 9 positions match TRBD1. V trimming: 0 bases; J trimming: 5 bases; junction bases outside the gene matches: 4. The CDR3 runs to 15 residues. Germline V lookup: CDR1 DFQATT, CDR2 SNEGSKA (reference sequence). In DNA, the CDR3 is TGCAGTGCTAGAGACCTGGACAGGGGAAATGAAAAACTGTTTTTT. This gives the protein CSARDLDRGNEKLFF.

This clonotype was observed at least ten times. V is TRBV3-1 and J is TRBJ2-1; D unresolved. Germline-derived CDR1 and CDR2 are LGHDT and YNNKEL (reference sequence). The CDR3 spans 13 residues. V shed 4 bases and J shed 7 bases, with 11 bases lying between them. The CDR3 is CASSPEAFNEQFF. CDR3 in DNA: TGTGCCAGCAGCCCCGAGGCGTTTAATGAGCAGTTCTTC.